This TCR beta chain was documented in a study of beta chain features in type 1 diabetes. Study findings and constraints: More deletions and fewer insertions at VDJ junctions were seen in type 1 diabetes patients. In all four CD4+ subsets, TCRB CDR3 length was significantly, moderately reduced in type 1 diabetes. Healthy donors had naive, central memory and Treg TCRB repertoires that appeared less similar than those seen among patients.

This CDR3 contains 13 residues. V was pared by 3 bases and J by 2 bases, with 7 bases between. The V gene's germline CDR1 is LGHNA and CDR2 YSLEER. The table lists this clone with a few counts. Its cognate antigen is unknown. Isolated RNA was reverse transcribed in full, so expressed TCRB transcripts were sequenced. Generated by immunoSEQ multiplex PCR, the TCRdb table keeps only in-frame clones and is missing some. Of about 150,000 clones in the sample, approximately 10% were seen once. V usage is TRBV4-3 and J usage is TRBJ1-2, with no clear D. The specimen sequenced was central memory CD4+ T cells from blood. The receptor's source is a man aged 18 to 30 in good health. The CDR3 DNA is TGCGCCAGCAGCCAGAAAAGGAACTATGGCTACACCTTC. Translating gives CASSQKRNYGYTF.